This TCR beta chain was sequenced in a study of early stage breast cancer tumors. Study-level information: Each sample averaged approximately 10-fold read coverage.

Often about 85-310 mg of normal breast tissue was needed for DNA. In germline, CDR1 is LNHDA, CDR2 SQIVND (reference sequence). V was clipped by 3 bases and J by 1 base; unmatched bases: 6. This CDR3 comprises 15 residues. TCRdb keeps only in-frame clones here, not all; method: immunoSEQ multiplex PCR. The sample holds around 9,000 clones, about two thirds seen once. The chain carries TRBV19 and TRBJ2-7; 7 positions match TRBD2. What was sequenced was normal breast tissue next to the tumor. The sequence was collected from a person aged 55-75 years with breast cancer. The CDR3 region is CASSISGGSSYEQYF. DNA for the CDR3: TGTGCCAGTAGTATCTCGGGAGGTTCATCCTACGAGCAGTACTTC.